This TCR beta chain was observed in a study of cytotoxic CD8 clonotypes in ibrutinib-treated CLL. At the level of the study: After median approximately 74 months, approximately 14 stayed in remission, approximately twelve progressed; responses around 25 partial, 2 complete. Median treatment time before response sampling was over ten months, range 6 to 36.

Germline V CDR1 and CDR2: LNHDA, SQIVND (reference sequence). Deletions cut 0 bases from V and 4 bases from J, with 12 bases between. This CDR3 spans 15 amino acids. Findings and caveats of the study: Sampling times, which were not matched between the groups, differed between sustained-remission patients and progressing patients.

Assay used: immunoSEQ multiplex PCR; TCRdb lists only in-frame clones, some missing. The sample yields 150,000 or so clones, approximately 90% seen once. Worth noting for this clone: Its specificity is not known.

Specimen: PBMCs, collected at disease progression, from a patient treated with ibrutinib. The rearrangement uses TRBV19 and TRBJ1-1, with D possibly matching TRBD1 (6 bases). The source is a human donor with chronic lymphocytic leukemia. The CDR3 region has the DNA TGTGCCAGTAGTATAGAGCGGACAGCTTCCACTGAAGCTTTCTTT. This codes for CASSIERTASTEAFF.